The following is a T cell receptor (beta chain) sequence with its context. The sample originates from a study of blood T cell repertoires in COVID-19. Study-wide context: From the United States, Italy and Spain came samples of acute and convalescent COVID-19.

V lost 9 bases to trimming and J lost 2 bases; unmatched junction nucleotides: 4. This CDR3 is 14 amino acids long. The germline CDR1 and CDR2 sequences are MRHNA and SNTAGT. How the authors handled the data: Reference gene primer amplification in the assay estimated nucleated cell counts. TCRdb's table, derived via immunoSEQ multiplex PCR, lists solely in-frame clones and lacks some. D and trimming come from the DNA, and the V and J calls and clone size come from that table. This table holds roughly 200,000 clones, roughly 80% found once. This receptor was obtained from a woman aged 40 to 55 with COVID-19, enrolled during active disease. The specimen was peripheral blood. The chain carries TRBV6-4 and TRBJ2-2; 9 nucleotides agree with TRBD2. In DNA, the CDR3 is TGTGCCAGTAGACTAGCGGACAACACCGGGGAGCTGTTTTTT. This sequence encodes CASRLADNTGELFF.